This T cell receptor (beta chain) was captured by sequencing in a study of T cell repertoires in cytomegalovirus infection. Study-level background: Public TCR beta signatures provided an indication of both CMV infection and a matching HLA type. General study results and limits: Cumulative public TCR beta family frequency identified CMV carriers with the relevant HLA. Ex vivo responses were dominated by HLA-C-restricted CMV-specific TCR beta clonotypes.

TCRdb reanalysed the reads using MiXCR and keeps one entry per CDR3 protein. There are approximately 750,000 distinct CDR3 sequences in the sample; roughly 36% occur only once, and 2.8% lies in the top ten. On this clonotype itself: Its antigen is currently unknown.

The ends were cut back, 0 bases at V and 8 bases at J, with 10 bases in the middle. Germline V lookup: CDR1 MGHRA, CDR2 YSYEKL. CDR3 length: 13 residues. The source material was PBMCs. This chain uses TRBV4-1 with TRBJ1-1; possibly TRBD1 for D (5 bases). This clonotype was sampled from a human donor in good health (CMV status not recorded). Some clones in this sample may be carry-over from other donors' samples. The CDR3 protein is CASSQDAGREAFF. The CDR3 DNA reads TGCGCCAGCAGCCAAGACGCAGGGCGGGAAGCTTTCTTT.